Listed below are T cell receptor beta chains from one sample, sequenced in a study of T cell responses to AZD1222 COVID-19 vaccine. The assay was immunoSEQ multiplex PCR, and TCRdb's table has in-frame clones only and misses some. The sample contains 66,000 or so clones, about 90% of which appear only once. This material consisted of peripheral blood, taken on day 0 of AZD1222 vaccination. The receptors were gathered from an adult in good health. Both conserved end residues are part of each CDR3. The D gene is left open where the match is weak. Rows may omit the clone size; those that give it use once, few, many or a size class.

v_call	clone_size	j_call	d_call	cdr3_aa	cdr3_nt
TRBV6-4	once	TRBJ2-7	TRBD1	CASTRGQGHHYEQYF	TGTGCCAGCACAAGGGGACAGGGGCATCACTACGAGCAGTACTTC
TRBV7-2	-	TRBJ2-7	-	CASSLRSYEQYF	TGTGCCAGCAGCCTACGCTCCTACGAGCAGTACTTC
TRBV3-1/TRBV3-2	-	TRBJ1-2	-	CASSQDSSLYGYTF	TGTGCCAGCAGCCAAGACAGTTCCCTCTATGGCTACACCTTC
TRBV30	-	TRBJ2-5	-	CAWHRDGTQYF	TGTGCCTGGCACCGGGACGGGACCCAGTACTTC
TRBV6-5	-	TRBJ2-3	-	CASSGRARADTQYF	TGTGCCAGTTCTGGGCGAGCTCGAGCAGATACGCAGTATTTT
TRBV18	-	TRBJ1-4	-	CASSPRRALKNEKLFF	TGTGCCAGCTCACCACGCCGGGCCCTAAAAAATGAAAAACTGTTTTTT
TRBV7-2	-	TRBJ2-5	TRBD2	CASSLGAGGQETQYF	TGTGCCAGCAGCTTAGGGGCGGGGGGGCAAGAGACCCAGTACTTC
TRBV2	-	TRBJ2-4	-	CASSLGGGQRNIQYF	TGTGCCAGCAGTCTAGGGGGGGGTCAGAGAAACATTCAGTACTTC
TRBV4-3	-	TRBJ1-1	-	CASSQRILGPREAFF	TGCGCCAGCAGCCAAAGGATATTAGGTCCCCGAGAAGCTTTCTTT
TRBV9	-	TRBJ1-6	-	CASSVEIGSQGSPLHF	TGTGCCAGCAGCGTAGAGATCGGGAGCCAGGGGTCACCCCTCCACTTT
TRBV11-1	-	TRBJ2-3	TRBD2	CASSVRLAGTDTQYF	TGTGCCAGCAGCGTCCGACTAGCGGGGACAGATACGCAGTATTTT
TRBV9	-	TRBJ1-6	TRBD1	CASSVGRGQNSPLHF	TGTGCCAGCAGCGTAGGCAGGGGGCAGAATTCACCCCTCCACTTT
TRBV3-1/TRBV3-2	once	TRBJ1-3	-	CASSPLVKVTGNTIYF	TGTGCCAGCAGCCCCTTGGTTAAGGTGACTGGAAACACCATATATTTT
TRBV18	-	TRBJ2-2	TRBD1	CASSPGTGVTGELFF	TGTGCCAGCTCACCCGGGACAGGGGTCACCGGGGAGCTGTTTTTT
TRBV28	-	TRBJ1-6	-	CASSFDVGSYNSPLHF	TGTGCCAGCAGTTTTGATGTTGGCTCCTATAATTCACCCCTCCACTTT
TRBV3-1/TRBV3-2	-	TRBJ1-6	-	CASSQGGTSPLHF	TGTGCCAGCAGCCAAGGGGGGACCTCGCCCCTCCACTTT
TRBV6-5	-	TRBJ1-1	-	CASARGGRTEAFF	TGTGCCAGCGCTCGAGGGGGGCGCACTGAAGCTTTCTTT
TRBV28	-	TRBJ1-6	TRBD1	CASSRDRGLPNSPLHF	TGTGCCAGCAGTAGGGACAGAGGGCTACCCAATTCACCCCTCCACTTT
TRBV10-3	-	TRBJ1-2	-	CAILVEQDPNYGYTF	TGTGCCATCCTAGTGGAGCAGGACCCTAACTATGGCTACACCTTC
TRBV5-1	-	TRBJ1-5	TRBD1	CASSPGTDNQPQHF	TGCGCCAGCAGCCCCGGGACAGATAATCAGCCCCAGCATTTT
TRBV11-2	once	TRBJ2-7	TRBD2	CASSPSGGGRAYEQYF	TGTGCCAGCAGCCCGTCCGGCGGGGGGAGGGCCTACGAGCAGTACTTC
TRBV7-2	-	TRBJ1-2	-	CASSSESANYGYTF	TGTGCCAGCAGCTCCGAGAGTGCTAACTATGGCTACACCTTC
TRBV19	-	TRBJ1-1	TRBD1	CASSSGTETEAFF	TGTGCCAGTTCCTCCGGGACAGAGACTGAAGCTTTCTTT
TRBV9	-	TRBJ1-2	-	CASNNRESSNYGYTF	TGTGCCAGCAACAATAGGGAGAGTTCTAACTATGGCTACACCTTC
TRBV5-1	few	TRBJ1-4	TRBD1	CASSEQGGSSGEKLFF	TGCGCCAGCAGCGAGCAAGGGGGCAGCTCTGGCGAAAAACTGTTTTTT
TRBV28	-	TRBJ1-1	TRBD1	CASSSNTPTGTGLMNTEAFF	TGTGCCAGCAGTTCGAACACCCCTACCGGGACAGGCCTTATGAACACTGAAGCTTTCTTT
TRBV20-1	once	TRBJ1-6	-	CSASPREGSPLHF	TGCAGTGCTAGTCCCAGGGAAGGTTCACCCCTCCACTTT
TRBV9	-	TRBJ1-6	-	CASSVEDSANYNSPLHF	TGTGCCAGCAGCGTAGAGGACTCGGCAAACTATAATTCACCCCTCCACTTT
TRBV5-6	-	TRBJ2-5	TRBD2	CASRSTSGGETQYF	TGTGCCAGCAGATCGACTAGCGGGGGAGAGACCCAGTACTTC
TRBV7-2	-	TRBJ1-2	-	CASSLASVELGYGYTF	TGTGCCAGCAGCTTAGCATCGGTGGAATTAGGCTATGGCTACACCTTC
TRBV7-2	-	TRBJ1-2	TRBD1	CASSLDKQDRSLYGYTF	TGTGCCAGCAGCTTAGACAAACAGGACAGGTCCCTCTATGGCTACACCTTC
TRBV11-3	few	TRBJ2-7	TRBD1	CASSSRQGAYEQYF	TGTGCCAGCAGCTCCCGACAGGGGGCTTACGAGCAGTACTTC
TRBV30	once	TRBJ2-7	-	CAWSVGLNEQYF	TGTGCCTGGAGTGTAGGGCTTAACGAGCAGTACTTC
TRBV24-1	-	TRBJ2-3	-	CATSDATSSGRDTQYF	TGTGCCACCAGTGATGCGACTAGTTCGGGCCGAGATACGCAGTATTTT
TRBV6-5	once	TRBJ2-1	TRBD2	CASSPRLAGPNEQFF	TGTGCCAGCAGTCCTAGACTAGCGGGGCCGAATGAGCAGTTCTTC
TRBV15	-	TRBJ2-7	TRBD2	CATSTLAGSYEQYF	TGTGCCACCAGCACATTAGCGGGGTCCTACGAGCAGTACTTC
TRBV27	once	TRBJ1-2	-	CASSFGAGSSYGYTF	TGTGCCAGCAGTTTTGGTGCAGGGTCATCCTATGGCTACACCTTC
TRBV19	-	TRBJ1-2	-	CASSIDMTVPKTF	TGTGCCAGTAGTATAGATATGACAGTCCCTAAGACCTTC
TRBV30	-	TRBJ1-2	TRBD1	CAWRQAGGNGYTF	TGTGCCTGGAGGCAGGCAGGGGGAAATGGCTACACCTTC
TRBV6-2/TRBV6-3	-	TRBJ1-2	-	CASSYRPGNGNYGYTF	TGTGCCAGCAGTTACCGCCCGGGGAACGGAAACTATGGCTACACCTTC
TRBV15	-	TRBJ2-3	-	CATSVRDTQYF	TGTGCCACCAGCGTTCGGGATACGCAGTATTTT
TRBV9	-	TRBJ1-3	TRBD1	CASSVQTGVAGNTIYF	TGTGCCAGCAGCGTCCAAACAGGGGTCGCCGGAAACACCATATATTTT
TRBV6-5	-	TRBJ1-3	TRBD1	CASSIRGWGNTIYF	TGTGCCAGCAGCATCAGGGGGTGGGGAAACACCATATATTTT
TRBV13	once	TRBJ1-5	-	CASSRRSTRDLRNQPQHF	TGTGCCAGCAGCCGCCGCTCGACGAGGGACCTCCGGAATCAGCCCCAGCATTTT
TRBV4-3	-	TRBJ1-2	-	CASSQEWAGLLTNYGYTF	TGCGCCAGCAGCCAAGAATGGGCCGGTCTTCTAACTAACTATGGCTACACCTTC
TRBV5-1	-	TRBJ2-6	-	CASSLDTGANVLTF	TGCGCCAGCAGCTTGGACACTGGGGCCAACGTCCTGACTTTC
TRBV10-3	-	TRBJ2-7	-	CAISELGNPYEQYF	TGTGCCATCAGTGAGTTAGGGAACCCCTACGAGCAGTACTTC
TRBV4-2	-	TRBJ1-1	-	CASSQEGPLVMNTEAFF	TGTGCCAGCAGCCAAGAGGGGCCTCTTGTCATGAACACTGAAGCTTTCTTT
TRBV19	once	TRBJ1-4	TRBD1	CASSIDWTGREKLFF	TGTGCCAGTAGTATAGATTGGACAGGGCGCGAAAAACTGTTTTTT
TRBV5-1	-	TRBJ2-1	TRBD2	CASSWASGGANEQFF	TGCGCCAGCAGCTGGGCTAGCGGGGGGGCTAATGAGCAGTTCTTC
TRBV5-5	once	TRBJ2-5	-	CASSLDVIQETQYF	TGTGCCAGCAGCTTGGATGTGATACAAGAGACCCAGTACTTC
TRBV4-2	-	TRBJ2-7	TRBD2	CASSQDRARGAYEQYF	TGTGCCAGCAGCCAAGATCGCGCGCGGGGGGCCTACGAGCAGTACTTC
TRBV18	-	TRBJ2-3	TRBD2	CASSSGLAGEVDTQYF	TGTGCCAGCTCATCAGGACTAGCGGGAGAGGTAGATACGCAGTATTTT
TRBV7-3	-	TRBJ2-1	-	CASSPIRGPPYNEQFF	TGTGCCAGCAGCCCCATCCGGGGGCCACCTTACAATGAGCAGTTCTTC
TRBV4-2	-	TRBJ1-1	-	CASSQDQGLNTEAFF	TGTGCCAGCAGCCAAGATCAGGGCCTGAACACTGAAGCTTTCTTT
TRBV30	-	TRBJ1-5	-	CAWSVGAGARNQPQHF	TGTGCCTGGAGTGTAGGAGCAGGGGCCCGGAATCAGCCCCAGCATTTT
TRBV15	-	TRBJ2-1	TRBD2	CATRGSGGGEQFF	TGTGCCACCAGGGGTAGCGGGGGAGGTGAGCAGTTCTTC
TRBV7-8	few	TRBJ1-3	TRBD1	CASSALQGSSGNTIYF	TGTGCCAGCAGCGCCCTACAGGGGAGCTCTGGAAACACCATATATTTT
TRBV11-2	-	TRBJ2-2	-	CASSLGGWGTGELFF	TGTGCCAGCAGCTTAGGAGGGTGGGGGACCGGGGAGCTGTTTTTT
TRBV3-1/TRBV3-2	-	TRBJ1-4	-	CASSPQGLSEKLFF	TGTGCCAGCAGTCCACAGGGTTTGAGTGAAAAACTGTTTTTT